The 7 T cell receptor beta chains presented below share a single source sample, sequenced in a study of identical twins. TCRdb re-called the 5' RACE reads through MiXCR, storing one row per CDR3 protein. The sample carries some 440,000 distinct CDR3 sequences, roughly a quarter recorded once. A further study also used this sample, focusing on T cells expressing NK-cell markers.

Sequenced material: CD4+ T cells sorted from blood. Receptors were obtained from a woman in her late teens or twenties in good health.

CDR3 sequence: CSARFSGSYNEQFF. The DNA for the CDR3 is TGCAGTGCTAGATTTTCGGGTTCCTACAATGAGCAGTTCTTC. The rearrangement links TRBV20-1 to TRBJ2-1; D gene unclear. Germline CDR1 DFQATT, CDR2 SNEGSKA (reference sequence). V lost 2 bases to trimming and J lost 1 base, with 9 bases between them. This CDR3 contains 14 residues.

This clonotype was found a few times. The rearrangement uses TRBV6-1 and TRBJ2-7; D might be TRBD2 (6 bases). The V end was cut by 7 bases, the J end by 3 bases, with 16 bases between. CDR1 and CDR2 (germline): MNHNS, SASEGT. The CDR3 has 14 amino acids. Written as DNA, the CDR3 is TGTGCCAGCACCGACCTCGGGACTCGCTACGAGCAGTACTTC. As protein: CASTDLGTRYEQYF.

Only a few counts were recorded for this clonotype. This rearrangement joins TRBV16 to TRBJ1-2, with D perhaps TRBD1 (6 bases). Germline assignment: CDR1 KGHSY and CDR2 FQNENV. The V end lost 3 bases, the J end lost 2 bases, and 10 bases lay between the germline ends. The CDR3 runs 14 residues. The CDR3 coding sequence is TGTGCCAGCAGCCAGGACAGACTCAACTATGGCTACACCTTC. Its translation: CASSQDRLNYGYTF. Full variable domain (outside the CDR3, taken from reference TRBV16 and TRBJ1-2): GEEVAQTPKHLVRGEGQKAKLYCAPIKGHSYVFWYQQVLKNEFKFLISFQNENVFDETGMPKERFSAKCLPNSPCSLEIQATKLEDSAVYFCASSQDRLNYGYTFGSGTRLTVV.

This sequence joins TRBV7-9 and TRBJ2-7, with TRBD2 identical over 10 bases. J was trimmed by 6 bases and V by 7 bases; bases with no gene match: 6. Per the germline V gene, CDR1 is SEHNR and CDR2 is FQNEAQ (reference sequence). There are 13 residues in the CDR3. CDR3 nucleotide sequence: TGTGCCAGCACCGAACCTAGCGGGAGCGAGCAGTACTTC. The encoded protein is CASTEPSGSEQYF.

This clonotype has just a few counts. The V call is TRBV4-1, the J call TRBJ2-3, with 12 nucleotides matching TRBD1. Germline trimming cut 3 bases from V and 7 bases from J; bases unmatched to any gene: 5. Germline V CDR1 and CDR2: MGHRA, YSYEKL. The CDR3 spans 15 residues. CDR3 protein: CASSHPGQGANTQYF. Here the CDR3 DNA reads TGCGCCAGCAGCCATCCGGGACAGGGGGCGAATACGCAGTATTTT.

The chain links TRBV12-3 or TRBV12-4 to TRBJ2-2; TRBD2 agrees at 12 bases. Trimming at V came to 5 bases and at J to 7 bases, leaving 14 bases not matched to a gene. The CDR3 is made up of 18 amino acids. The DNA for the CDR3 is TGTGCCAGCAGTGCCCGACTAGCGGGAGTATTTCTAGGCGGGGAGCTGTTTTTT. Translated: CASSARLAGVFLGGELFF.

The chain combines TRBV20-1 with TRBJ2-7; maybe TRBD1 (6 bases). The CDR3 extends over 14 amino acids. Deletions cut 1 base from V and 1 base from J, with 11 bases between. Germline lookup yields CDR1 DFQATT and CDR2 SNEGSKA (reference sequence). In nucleotides, the CDR3 is TGCAGTGCTAGAGCTGGTCAGGGGTCCTACGAGCAGTACTTC. Its protein product is CSARAGQGSYEQYF.